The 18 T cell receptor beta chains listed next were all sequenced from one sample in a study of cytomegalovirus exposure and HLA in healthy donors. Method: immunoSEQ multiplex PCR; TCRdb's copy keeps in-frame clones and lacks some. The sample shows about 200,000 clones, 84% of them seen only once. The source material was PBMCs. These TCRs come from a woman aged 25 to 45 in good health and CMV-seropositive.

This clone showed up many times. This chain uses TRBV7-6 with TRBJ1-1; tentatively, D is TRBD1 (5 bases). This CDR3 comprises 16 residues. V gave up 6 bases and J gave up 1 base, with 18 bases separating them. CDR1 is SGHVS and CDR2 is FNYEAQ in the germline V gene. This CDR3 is CASSNMVGQPNTEAFF. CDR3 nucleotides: TGTGCCAGCAGTAATATGGTGGGGCAGCCGAACACTGAAGCTTTCTTT.

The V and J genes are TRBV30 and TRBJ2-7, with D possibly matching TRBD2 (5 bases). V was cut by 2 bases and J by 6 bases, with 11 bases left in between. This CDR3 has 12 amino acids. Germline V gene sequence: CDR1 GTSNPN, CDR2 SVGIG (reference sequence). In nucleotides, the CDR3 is TGTGCCTGGAGTCCCCCGCGGGCCGAGCAGTACTTC. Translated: CAWSPPRAEQYF.

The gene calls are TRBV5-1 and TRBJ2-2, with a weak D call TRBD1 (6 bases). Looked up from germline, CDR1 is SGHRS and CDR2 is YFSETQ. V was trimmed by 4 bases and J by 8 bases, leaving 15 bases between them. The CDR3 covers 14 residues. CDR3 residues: CASSLDSIAGELFF. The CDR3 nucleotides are TGCGCCAGCAGCCTGGACAGTATCGCGGGGGAGCTGTTTTTT.

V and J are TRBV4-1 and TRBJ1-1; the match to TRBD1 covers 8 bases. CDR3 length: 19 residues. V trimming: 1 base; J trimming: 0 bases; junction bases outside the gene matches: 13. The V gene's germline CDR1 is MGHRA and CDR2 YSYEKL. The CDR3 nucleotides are TGCGCCAGCAGCCAAGCTCCGGGCAGGGGGCTAACTATGAACACTGAAGCTTTCTTT. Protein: CASSQAPGRGLTMNTEAFF.

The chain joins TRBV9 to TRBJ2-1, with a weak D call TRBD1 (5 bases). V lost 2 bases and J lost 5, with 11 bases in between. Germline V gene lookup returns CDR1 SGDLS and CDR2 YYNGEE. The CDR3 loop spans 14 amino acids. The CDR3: CASSVQGLNNEQFF. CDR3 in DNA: TGTGCCAGCAGCGTCCAGGGTCTAAACAATGAGCAGTTCTTC.

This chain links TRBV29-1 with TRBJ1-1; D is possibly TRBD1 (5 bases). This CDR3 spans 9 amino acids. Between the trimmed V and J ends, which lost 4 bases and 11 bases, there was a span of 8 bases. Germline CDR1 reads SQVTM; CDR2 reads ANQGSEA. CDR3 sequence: CSVGRDAFF. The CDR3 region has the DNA TGCAGCGTTGGGAGGGACGCTTTCTTT.

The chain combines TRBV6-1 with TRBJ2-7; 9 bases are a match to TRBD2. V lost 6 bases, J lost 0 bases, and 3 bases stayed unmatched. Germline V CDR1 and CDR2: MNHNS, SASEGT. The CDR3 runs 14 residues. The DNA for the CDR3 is TGTGCCAGCAGGACTAGCGGAGCCTCCTACGAGCAGTACTTC. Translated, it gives CASRTSGASYEQYF.

CDR3: CASSLGTTSRTYGYTF. In DNA, the CDR3 is TGTGCCAGCAGCTTGGGGACAACTTCTCGCACTTATGGCTACACCTTC. The rearrangement links TRBV5-6 to TRBJ1-2, with a possible D match to TRBD1 (5 bases). CDR3 length equals 16 residues. CDR1 and CDR2 (germline): SGHDT, YYEEEE. The V end lost 0 bases, the J end lost 5 bases, and 17 bases lay between the germline ends.

The CDR3 region has the DNA TGCAGCGTACTAAGAGGGACAGGGTATGGAGCTTTCTTT. Its translation is CSVLRGTGYGAFF. The rearrangement uses TRBV29-1 and TRBJ1-1; TRBD1 agrees at 9 bases. The CDR3 has 13 residues. Germline loops: CDR1 SQVTM, CDR2 ANQGSEA. V lost 6 bases to trimming and J lost 10 bases; unmatched junction nucleotides: 12.

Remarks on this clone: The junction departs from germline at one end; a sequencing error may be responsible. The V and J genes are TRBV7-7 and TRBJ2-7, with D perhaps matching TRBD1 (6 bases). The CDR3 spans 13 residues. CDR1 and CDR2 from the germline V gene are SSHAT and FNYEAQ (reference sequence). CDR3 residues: CASSAQGGYEQYF. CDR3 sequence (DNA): TGTGCTAGCAGTGCCCAAGGGGGCTACGAGCAGTACTTC.

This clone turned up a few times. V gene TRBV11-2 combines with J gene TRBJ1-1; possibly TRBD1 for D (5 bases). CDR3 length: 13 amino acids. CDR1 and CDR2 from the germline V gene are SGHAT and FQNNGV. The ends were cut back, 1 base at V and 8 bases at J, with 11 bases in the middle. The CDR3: CASSLVRVGEAFF. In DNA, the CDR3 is TGTGCCAGCAGCTTAGTCAGGGTTGGGGAAGCTTTCTTT.

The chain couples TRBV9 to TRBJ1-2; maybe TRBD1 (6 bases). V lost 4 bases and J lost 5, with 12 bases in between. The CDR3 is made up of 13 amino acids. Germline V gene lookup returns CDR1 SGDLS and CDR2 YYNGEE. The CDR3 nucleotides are TGTGCCAGCAGCACTTCTAGGGGGTATGGCTACACCTTC. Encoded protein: CASSTSRGYGYTF.

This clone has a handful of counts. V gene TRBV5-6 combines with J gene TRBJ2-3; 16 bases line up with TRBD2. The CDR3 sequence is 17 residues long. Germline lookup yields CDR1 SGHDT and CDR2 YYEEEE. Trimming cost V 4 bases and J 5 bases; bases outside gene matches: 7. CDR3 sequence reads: CASSPGLAGGPVDTQYF. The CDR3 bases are TGTGCCAGCAGCCCGGGACTAGCGGGAGGGCCGGTAGATACGCAGTATTTT.

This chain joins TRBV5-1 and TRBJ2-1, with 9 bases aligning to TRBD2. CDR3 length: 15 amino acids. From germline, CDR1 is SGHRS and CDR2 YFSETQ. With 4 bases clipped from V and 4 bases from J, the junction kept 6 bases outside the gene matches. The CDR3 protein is CASSTSSGRYNEQFF. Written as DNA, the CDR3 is TGCGCCAGCAGCACTAGCAGCGGGAGGTACAATGAGCAGTTCTTC.

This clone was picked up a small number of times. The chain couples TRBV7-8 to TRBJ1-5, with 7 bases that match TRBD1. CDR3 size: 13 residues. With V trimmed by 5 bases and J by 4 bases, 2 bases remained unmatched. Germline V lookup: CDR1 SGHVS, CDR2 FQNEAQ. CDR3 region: CASSRDRNQPQHF. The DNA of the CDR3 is TGTGCCAGCAGCAGGGACAGAAATCAGCCCCAGCATTTT.

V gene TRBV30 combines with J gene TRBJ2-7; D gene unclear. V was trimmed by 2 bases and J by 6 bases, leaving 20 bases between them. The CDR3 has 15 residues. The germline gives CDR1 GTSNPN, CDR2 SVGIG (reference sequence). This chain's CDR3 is CAWSSPGPSSLEQYF. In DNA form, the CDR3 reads TGTGCCTGGAGTTCACCGGGTCCCTCTTCCCTCGAGCAGTACTTC.

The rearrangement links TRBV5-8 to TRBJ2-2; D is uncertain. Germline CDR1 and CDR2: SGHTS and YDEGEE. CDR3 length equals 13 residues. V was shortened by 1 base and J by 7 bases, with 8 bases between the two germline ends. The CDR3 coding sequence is TGTGCCAGCAGCTTGAGCTCTGTCGGGGAGCTGTTTTTT. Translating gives CASSLSSVGELFF. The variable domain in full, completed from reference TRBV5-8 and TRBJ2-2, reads EAGVTQSPTHLIKTRGQQATLRCSPISGHTSVYWYQQALGLGLQFLLWYDEGEERNRGNFPPRFSGRQFPNYSSELNVNALELEDSALYLCASSLSSVGELFFGEGSRLTVL.

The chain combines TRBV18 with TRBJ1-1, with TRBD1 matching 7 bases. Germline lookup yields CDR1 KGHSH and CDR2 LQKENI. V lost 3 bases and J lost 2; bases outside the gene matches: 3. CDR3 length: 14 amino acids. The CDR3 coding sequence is TGTGCCAGCTCACCTACAGGGGATAACACTGAAGCTTTCTTT. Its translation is CASSPTGDNTEAFF.